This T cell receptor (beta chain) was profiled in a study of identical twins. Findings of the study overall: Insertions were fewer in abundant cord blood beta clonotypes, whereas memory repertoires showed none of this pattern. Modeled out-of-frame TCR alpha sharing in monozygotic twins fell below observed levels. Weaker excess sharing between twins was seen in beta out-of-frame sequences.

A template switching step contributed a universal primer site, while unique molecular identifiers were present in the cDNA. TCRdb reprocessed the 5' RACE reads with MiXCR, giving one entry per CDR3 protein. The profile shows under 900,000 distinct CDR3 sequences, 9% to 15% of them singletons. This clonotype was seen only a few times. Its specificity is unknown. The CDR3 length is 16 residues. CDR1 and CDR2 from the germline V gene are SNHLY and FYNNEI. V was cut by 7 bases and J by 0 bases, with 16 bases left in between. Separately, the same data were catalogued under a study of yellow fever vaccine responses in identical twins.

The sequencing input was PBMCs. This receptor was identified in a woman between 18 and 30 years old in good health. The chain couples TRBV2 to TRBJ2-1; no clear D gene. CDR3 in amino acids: CASTTPGVSSYNEQFF. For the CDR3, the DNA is TGTGCCAGCACCACCCCAGGAGTGAGCTCCTACAATGAGCAGTTCTTC.